The count of the clone carrying this T cell receptor (beta chain) is one. The antigen is not known. The sample comes from a study of CD4 T cells in relation to SARS-CoV-2 and coronaviruses. Study results and limitations: Crossreactive clones expanded significantly less to SARS-CoV-2 than monoreactive clones.

This table comes from immunoSEQ multiplex PCR, and its TCRdb copy is limited to in-frame clones, with some not included. The sample has some 68,000 clones; approximately 93% are singletons. V lost 3 bases and J 7 bases, leaving 4 bases between the germline ends. The CDR3 runs 11 residues. Before the COVID-19 pandemic, during about 2010-2019, CD4+ T cells were taken from unexposed donors. The sample was naive CD4+ T cells from PBMCs. Subset described: naive CD4+ T cells isolated by negative enrichment. The TCR was taken from a human donor in good health. V and J are TRBV12-3 or TRBV12-4 and TRBJ2-1; no definite D call. The CDR3 loop is CASSLGNEQFF. The CDR3 nucleotides are TGTGCCAGCAGTTTGGGGAATGAGCAGTTCTTC.